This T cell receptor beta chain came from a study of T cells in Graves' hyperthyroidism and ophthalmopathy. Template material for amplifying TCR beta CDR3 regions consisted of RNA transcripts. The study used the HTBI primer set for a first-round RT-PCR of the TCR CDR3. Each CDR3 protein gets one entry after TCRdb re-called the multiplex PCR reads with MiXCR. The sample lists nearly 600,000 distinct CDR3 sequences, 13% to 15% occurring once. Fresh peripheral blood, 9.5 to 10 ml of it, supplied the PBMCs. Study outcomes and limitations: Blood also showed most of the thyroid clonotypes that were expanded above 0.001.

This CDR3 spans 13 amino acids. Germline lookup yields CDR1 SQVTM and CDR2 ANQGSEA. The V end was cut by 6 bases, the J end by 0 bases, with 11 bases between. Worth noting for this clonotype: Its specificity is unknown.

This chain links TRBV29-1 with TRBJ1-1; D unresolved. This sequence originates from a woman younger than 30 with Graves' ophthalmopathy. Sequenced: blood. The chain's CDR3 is CSVVNSLNTEAFF. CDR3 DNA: TGCAGCGTGGTTAACAGCCTGAACACTGAAGCTTTCTTT.